A single sample is the source of the 13 T cell receptor beta chains below, sequenced in a study of T cell responses to AZD1222 COVID-19 vaccine. Clones were sequenced by immunoSEQ multiplex PCR, and TCRdb holds only the in-frame ones, with some missing. The profile shows around 96,000 clones, just over 85% of them singletons. Sequences were derived from peripheral blood, sampled 28 days after the second AZD1222 dose. Receptors originate from an adult who received the AZD1222 COVID-19 vaccine.

The rearrangement links TRBV7-9 to TRBJ2-7; no definite D call. Germline CDR1 is SEHNR and CDR2 is FQNEAQ (reference sequence). The CDR3 sequence is 17 residues long. The V end was cut by 1 base, the J end by 4 bases, with 20 bases between. The CDR3 DNA is TGTGCCAGCAGCTTAGAGTGGGGTAACCCCGGATCTTACGAGCAGTACTTC. It encodes CASSLEWGNPGSYEQYF.

V usage is TRBV2 and J usage is TRBJ2-7; 8 nucleotides align to TRBD2. The V segment lost 10 bases and the J segment 2 bases; nucleotides outside the gene matches: 13. The germline V gene encodes CDR1 SNHLY and CDR2 FYNNEI. The CDR3 runs to 15 residues. CDR3 coding DNA: TGTGCCACCTCAGTTGGCCGGGAGGGCCCCTACGAGCAGTACTTC. Translated: CATSVGREGPYEQYF. Variable domain in full (rest from reference TRBV2 and TRBJ2-7): EPEVTQTPSHQVTQMGQEVILRCVPISNHLYFYWYRQILGQKVEFLVSFYNNEISEKSEIFDDQFSVERPDGSNFTLKIRSTKLEDSAMYFCATSVGREGPYEQYFGPGTRLTVT.

This clone has only a few counts. The rearrangement uses TRBV6-5 and TRBJ1-6; D is unclear. V lost 6 bases to trimming and J lost 5 bases, with 11 bases between them. Germline assignment: CDR1 MNHEY and CDR2 SVGAGI. The CDR3 loop spans 14 amino acids. CDR3 sequence: CASSHGPHNSPLHF. DNA of the CDR3: TGTGCCAGCAGCCACGGACCCCATAATTCACCCCTCCACTTT.

This chain uses TRBV5-6 with TRBJ2-3; TRBD2 agrees at 11 bases. In germline, CDR1 is SGHDT, CDR2 YYEEEE. CDR3 size: 15 residues. V trimming: 5 bases; J trimming: 4 bases; junction bases outside the gene matches: 6. As DNA, the CDR3 is TGTGCCAGCAGTTTACTAGCGGGAGTTTCAGATACGCAGTATTTT. Translating it yields CASSLLAGVSDTQYF. Combining the CDR3 with reference TRBV5-6 and TRBJ2-3 gives the whole variable domain DAGVTQSPTHLIKTRGQQVTLRCSPKSGHDTVSWYQQALGQGPQFIFQYYEEEERQRGNFPDRFSGHQFPNYSSELNVNALLLGDSALYLCASSLLAGVSDTQYFGPGTRLTVL.

The genes are TRBV4-1 and TRBJ2-1, with D tentatively TRBD2 (6 bases). CDR1 is MGHRA, CDR2 YSYEKL, per germline. Trimming pared 3 bases from V and 4 bases from J, leaving 19 bases between. This CDR3 region has 17 residues. In DNA form, the CDR3 reads TGCGCCAGCAGCCACCCTAAGACGGGACTCCATTACAATGAGCAGTTCTTC. Encoded protein: CASSHPKTGLHYNEQFF.

The chain combines TRBV19 with TRBJ1-1; maybe TRBD1 (5 bases). V was pared by 2 bases and J by 4 bases, with 11 bases between. The CDR3 runs to 14 residues. Germline-derived CDR1 and CDR2 are LNHDA and SQIVND (reference sequence). For the CDR3, the DNA is TGTGCCAGTAGTATACGAGGCAGGGCCACTGAAGCTTTCTTT. Translated: CASSIRGRATEAFF.

This clone turned up a few times. The rearrangement joins TRBV15 to TRBJ2-1; 9 bases line up with TRBD2. V shed 8 bases, J shed 8 bases, and the junction held 7 bases outside the gene matches. Germline-derived CDR1 and CDR2 are LNHNV and YYDKDF (reference sequence). The length of the CDR3 is 13 residues. CDR3 in amino acids: CATASAGGDEQFF. The CDR3 DNA reads TGTGCCACCGCCTCAGCGGGAGGTGATGAGCAGTTCTTC.

V is TRBV28 and J is TRBJ2-7; D may match TRBD1 or TRBD2 (6 bases each). The CDR3 runs 19 residues. V was cut by 5 bases and J by 0 bases, with 26 bases left in between. The germline gives CDR1 MDHEN, CDR2 SYDVKM. CDR3 region: CASSPLMGGGGRFSYEQYF. The CDR3 DNA sequence: TGTGCCAGCAGTCCGCTCATGGGGGGCGGAGGCCGTTTCTCCTACGAGCAGTACTTC.

This clone was seen a handful of times. The chain is built from TRBV7-9 and TRBJ2-3, with unresolved D. CDR1 is SEHNR and CDR2 is FQNEAQ in the germline V gene (reference sequence). The CDR3 totals 14 residues. V was shortened by 6 bases and J by 1 base, with 11 bases between the two germline ends. The chain's CDR3 is CASSHQAGTDTQYF. CDR3 nucleotides: TGTGCCAGCAGTCACCAGGCGGGCACAGATACGCAGTATTTT. Together with reference TRBV7-9 and TRBJ2-3, the CDR3 gives the full variable domain: DTGVSQNPRHKITKRGQNVTFRCDPISEHNRLYWYRQTLGQGPEFLTYFQNEAQLEKSRLLSDRFSAERPKGSFSTLEIQRTEQGDSAMYLCASSHQAGTDTQYFGPGTRLTVL.

This clone was seen a handful of times. V usage is TRBV18 and J usage is TRBJ2-7; TRBD1 matches 9 bases. Germline V gives CDR1 KGHSH, CDR2 LQKENI. Trimming at V came to 2 bases and at J to 6 bases, leaving 2 bases not matched to a gene. This CDR3 contains 13 residues. The CDR3 is CASSPGTGLEQYF. The CDR3 coding sequence is TGTGCCAGCTCACCAGGGACAGGGCTCGAGCAGTACTTC.

The gene calls are TRBV7-3 and TRBJ1-1; D is ambiguous. The CDR3 covers 13 residues. Germline assignment: CDR1 SGHTA and CDR2 FQGTGA. V was trimmed by 5 bases and J by 1 base, leaving 8 bases between them. CDR3: CASSGQPNTEAFF. The CDR3 DNA reads as TGTGCCAGCAGCGGGCAGCCGAACACTGAAGCTTTCTTT.

The chain carries TRBV5-5 and TRBJ2-1; D call uncertain. Germline CDR1 is SGHKS and CDR2 is YYEKEE (reference sequence). The CDR3 is made up of 11 amino acids. Trimming cost V 4 bases and J 5 bases, with 4 bases left between them. The CDR3 reads CASSPHNEQFF. The CDR3 DNA follows: TGTGCCAGCAGCCCCCACAATGAGCAGTTCTTC.

The chain is built from TRBV19 and TRBJ1-2; D is perhaps TRBD1 (6 bases). Germline V CDR1 and CDR2: LNHDA, SQIVND (reference sequence). This CDR3 region has 13 residues. V shed 5 bases and J shed 4 bases, with 11 bases lying between them. The CDR3 DNA is TGTGCCAGTAGTCCCACAGGGATCTATGGCTACACCTTC. It translates to CASSPTGIYGYTF.